The 20 T cell receptor beta chains listed next were all sequenced from one sample in a study of T-cell reconstitution after alpha-beta-depleted transplantation in children. Unique molecular identifiers tagged the TCRbeta library. MiXCR, applied by TCRdb to the PCR reads, yields one record per CDR3 protein. The profile shows about 460,000 distinct CDR3 sequences, 8% to 11% of them singletons. The sample in question was PBMCs, obtained before TCRalphabeta/CD19-depleted stem cell transplant. All receptors derive from a child younger than 10 with inherited bone marrow failure, due to receive a stem cell transplant.

At least ten counts were recorded for this clonotype. The rearrangement links TRBV20-1 to TRBJ2-7; TRBD2 agrees at 13 bases. This CDR3 contains 15 residues. Germline V CDR1 and CDR2: DFQATT, SNEGSKA (reference sequence). J gave up 0 bases and V 8 bases, and 7 bases lay outside the gene matches. The CDR3 bases are TGCAGTACTCTGGGACTAGCGGGAAGCTCCTACGAGCAGTACTTC. It specifies CSTLGLAGSSYEQYF.

This clonotype was counted only a few times. This chain connects TRBV12-3 or TRBV12-4 to TRBJ2-7, with D perhaps matching TRBD2 (5 bases). The CDR3 length is 15 residues. Trimming cost V 3 bases and J 9 bases, with 21 bases left between them. CDR3: CASSFGSGFRLGQYF. For the CDR3, the DNA is TGTGCCAGCAGTTTTGGGAGCGGATTTCGCTTGGGGCAGTACTTC.

This clonotype was detected many times. The rearrangement joins TRBV11-2 to TRBJ1-3; D gene ambiguous. In germline, CDR1 is SGHAT, CDR2 FQNNGV. The CDR3 is 17 residues long. Trimming took 4 bases from V and 0 from J, leaving 16 bases between them. CDR3 in DNA: TGTGCCAGCAGCTATCAGATCGGATCCCTCTCTGGAAACACCATATATTTT. The encoded protein is CASSYQIGSLSGNTIYF.

This clonotype has a count of ten or more. V is TRBV24-1 and J is TRBJ2-5, with D unresolved. The CDR3 has 14 amino acids. V shed 6 bases and J shed 5 bases, with 15 bases lying between them. The germline V gene has CDR1 KGHDR and CDR2 SFDVKD. CDR3 in amino acids: CATSPAGQRETQYF. The CDR3 DNA reads TGTGCCACCAGTCCCGCCGGCCAGAGGGAGACCCAGTACTTC.

This clonotype was detected many times. The J gene is TRBJ2-3, the V gene TRBV20-1; possibly TRBD1 for D (5 bases). From germline, CDR1 is DFQATT and CDR2 SNEGSKA (reference sequence). Trimming shortened V by 3 bases and J by 6 bases, and 13 bases separated the two germline ends. The CDR3 is 13 amino acids. CDR3 DNA: TGCAGTGCTAGCTCTCAGGGTGACGATACGCAGTATTTT. It specifies CSASSQGDDTQYF.

This clonotype was detected ten times or more. The V call is TRBV27, the J call TRBJ2-3; 9 nucleotides agree with TRBD2. The CDR3 contains 16 residues. V lost 4 bases, J lost 4 bases, and 9 bases stayed unmatched. The germline V gene encodes CDR1 MNHEY and CDR2 SMNVEV (reference sequence). CDR3 loop: CASSSRESGRPDTQYF. In nucleotides, the CDR3 is TGTGCCAGCAGTTCAAGGGAGAGCGGGAGGCCAGATACGCAGTATTTT.

The chain is built from TRBV30 and TRBJ2-4; weak D call: TRBD2 (5 bases). V was shortened by 3 bases and J by 4 bases, with 13 bases between the two germline ends. CDR1 GTSNPN and CDR2 SVGIG come from the germline V gene (reference sequence). The CDR3 length is 14 residues. The CDR3 DNA reads as TGTGCCTGGAGGGGGAGAAGCGGTAAAAACATTCAGTACTTC. Its translation: CAWRGRSGKNIQYF.

This clonotype was recorded many times. V usage is TRBV5-4 and J usage is TRBJ1-1; possible D gene TRBD1, 6 bases. Per germline, CDR1 SGHNT and CDR2 YYREEE (reference sequence). Trimming removed 3 bases from V and 1 base from J, with 10 bases in between. The CDR3 runs 14 residues. This CDR3 reads CASSSMDRNTEAFF. The CDR3 bases are TGTGCCAGCAGCTCCATGGACAGGAACACTGAAGCTTTCTTT.

In this sample, this clonotype turned up many times. V usage is TRBV12-3 or TRBV12-4 and J usage is TRBJ1-4, with D possibly being TRBD1 (5 bases). This CDR3 has 18 residues. The V and J ends lost 3 bases and 10 bases respectively, with 27 bases between them. The CDR3 region is CASSFPAGRGVEMGKLFF. The CDR3 coding sequence is TGTGCCAGCAGTTTTCCGGCAGGGCGGGGTGTCGAAATGGGAAAACTGTTTTTT.

This clonotype was seen a handful of times. CDR3 in DNA: TGCGCCAGCAGCCAAGATCAGGGGGTGAAAGCTTTCTTT. Protein sequence: CASSQDQGVKAFF. The rearrangement joins TRBV4-3 to TRBJ1-1; 7 bases fit TRBD1. Germline loops: CDR1 LGHNA, CDR2 YSLEER. CDR3 size: 13 residues. V lost 0 bases to trimming and J lost 9 bases; unmatched junction nucleotides: 4.

Many counts were recorded for this clonotype. The V gene is TRBV29-1, the J gene TRBJ2-1, with 10 bases matching TRBD1. Trimming took 7 bases from V and 5 from J; bases not matched to a gene: 8. The CDR3 contains 14 residues. In germline, CDR1 is SQVTM, CDR2 ANQGSEA. In DNA, the CDR3 is TGCAGCGCCAGACAGGGGGCCATCCACAATGAGCAGTTCTTC. Protein product: CSARQGAIHNEQFF.

The table lists this clonotype with many counts. The chain links TRBV11-2 to TRBJ2-5; possible D gene TRBD1, 5 bases. V was cut by 5 bases and J by 5 bases, with 21 bases left in between. The CDR3 is 16 amino acids. Germline CDR1 is SGHAT and CDR2 is FQNNGV. The CDR3: CASSETSGTGRETQYF. The CDR3 nucleotides are TGTGCCAGCAGCGAGACCTCGGGTACAGGCAGGGAGACCCAGTACTTC.

This clonotype was observed at least ten times. This sequence joins TRBV4-3 and TRBJ1-2; D gene uncertain. V was pared by 4 bases and J by 5 bases, with 20 bases between. CDR3 length: 16 residues. Per germline, CDR1 LGHNA and CDR2 YSLEER. As DNA, the CDR3 is TGCGCCAGCAGCCTCCGATTGGAAGGGCTCGGGTATGGCTACACCTTC. Translated: CASSLRLEGLGYGYTF.

The chain has TRBV5-1 and TRBJ2-5; possibly TRBD2 for D (5 bases). CDR1 is SGHRS, CDR2 YFSETQ, per germline. Trimming removed 4 bases at V and 5 bases at J, with 15 bases between. The CDR3 contains 14 residues. CDR3 region: CASSRGWAEETQYF. The CDR3 nucleotides are TGCGCCAGCAGCCGGGGATGGGCCGAGGAGACCCAGTACTTC.

DNA of the CDR3: TGTGCCAGCAGTTTCGGGTCAGGGTCCGGGGAGCTGTTTTTT. It encodes CASSFGSGSGELFF. The chain is built from TRBV12-3 or TRBV12-4 and TRBJ2-2; D may be TRBD1 (5 bases). With 3 bases removed from V and 6 bases from J, the gap between germline ends came to 11 bases. This CDR3 has 14 residues.

This clonotype was recorded a few times. V is TRBV7-9 and J is TRBJ2-7, with a possible D match to TRBD2 (6 bases). The ends were cut back, 5 bases at V and 6 bases at J, with 20 bases in the middle. The germline V gene has CDR1 SEHNR and CDR2 FQNEAQ (reference sequence). The CDR3 is 15 residues long. The CDR3 here is CASSPLEGLSLEQYF. The CDR3 DNA reads TGTGCCAGCAGCCCCCTGGAGGGGCTCTCCCTCGAGCAGTACTTC.

At least ten counts were recorded for this clonotype. The rearrangement joins TRBV20-1 to TRBJ2-7, with D possibly matching TRBD2 (5 bases). Trimming pared 0 bases from V and 2 bases from J, leaving 14 bases between. CDR1 and CDR2 (germline): DFQATT, SNEGSKA (reference sequence). The CDR3 extends over 15 amino acids. This chain's CDR3 is CSARDPAGSTYEQYF. The CDR3 bases are TGCAGTGCTAGAGATCCGGCGGGTAGTACCTACGAGCAGTACTTC.

This clonotype was found many times. The CDR3: CASSFGTIPYEQYF. Written as DNA, the CDR3 is TGCGCCAGCAGCTTCGGGACAATTCCCTACGAGCAGTACTTC. This chain joins TRBV5-1 and TRBJ2-7, with D perhaps matching TRBD1 (6 bases). The CDR3 totals 14 residues. Per germline, CDR1 SGHRS and CDR2 YFSETQ. V lost 2 bases and J lost 2, with 11 bases in between. Complete variable domain (other parts from reference TRBV5-1 and TRBJ2-7): KAGVTQTPRYLIKTRGQQVTLSCSPISGHRSVSWYQQTPGQGLQFLFEYFSETQRNKGNFPGRFSGRQFSNSRSEMNVSTLELGDSALYLCASSFGTIPYEQYFGPGTRLTVT.

Only one count was recorded for this clonotype. A much larger clone differs from this one at a single base, so this may be a read error. The chain uses TRBV6-1 and TRBJ2-7, with D tentatively TRBD1 or TRBD2 (5 bases each). V was pared by 5 bases and J by 5 bases, with 16 bases between. The CDR3 covers 14 residues. Germline-derived CDR1 and CDR2 are MNHNS and SASEGT. The CDR3 DNA reads as TGTGCCAGCAGTCCGGGGACGGAGCCCCACGAGCAGTACTTC. Protein product: CASSPGTEPHEQYF.

This clonotype was seen repeatedly, ten times or more. V is TRBV20-1 and J is TRBJ2-3; no clear D. The CDR3 is 15 amino acids. Germline assignment: CDR1 DFQATT and CDR2 SNEGSKA (reference sequence). Trimming left V 6 bases short and J 0 bases short, with 16 bases between. CDR3 amino acids: CSAVTWSMSTDTQYF. The CDR3 DNA sequence: TGCAGTGCGGTAACGTGGTCTATGAGCACAGATACGCAGTATTTT.